Shown below are 32 T cell receptor beta chains from a single sample sequenced in a study of CD8+CD57+ T cells in acquired aplastic anemia. Profiles of TCR beta VDJ and CDR3 were generated from a genomic DNA template. TCRdb itself ran the reads through MiXCR, one entry per CDR3 protein. The sample carries about 200,000 distinct CDR3 sequences, over 55% recorded once. Patients selected for sequencing had displayed CD8+CD57+ cell expansion by flow cytometry. The sample consisted of sorted CD4+, CD8+, or CD8+CD57+ T cells (not recorded which) from PBMCs. The origin of the receptors is a human donor with aplastic anemia.

This clonotype was recorded only once. This chain links TRBV20-1 with TRBJ2-3; the D gene could be TRBD1 or TRBD2 (6 bases each). V gave up 5 bases and J gave up 2 bases, with 14 bases separating them. Per the germline V gene, CDR1 is DFQATT and CDR2 is SNEGSKA (reference sequence). This CDR3 has 14 residues. The CDR3 DNA reads TGCAGTGCTCCAGGGGACTCCTTCACAGATACGCAGTATTTT. This translates into CSAPGDSFTDTQYF.

This clonotype is a singleton in its sample. This rearrangement joins TRBV10-3 to TRBJ2-7, with D maybe TRBD1 (6 bases). This CDR3 is 15 amino acids long. Trimming stripped 6 bases from V and 1 base from J, with 16 bases between. Germline V gene data show CDR1 as ENHRY and CDR2 as SYGVKD. The DNA of the CDR3 is TGTGCCATCAGCCCTATAGGACAGCCATCCTACGAGCAGTACTTC. As protein: CAISPIGQPSYEQYF.

This rearrangement joins TRBV24-1 to TRBJ2-5; 8 bases are a match to TRBD1. The CDR3 spans 14 residues. The V segment lost 4 bases and the J segment 8 bases; nucleotides outside the gene matches: 8. Germline V gene lookup returns CDR1 KGHDR and CDR2 SFDVKD. The CDR3 sequence: CATSELGQGATQYF. DNA for the CDR3: TGTGCCACCAGTGAGTTAGGGCAGGGGGCAACCCAGTACTTC.

The rearrangement uses TRBV20-1 and TRBJ2-1; no clear D gene. Germline V CDR1 and CDR2: DFQATT, SNEGSKA (reference sequence). The CDR3 is 8 residues long. Trimming removed 3 bases at V and 15 bases at J, with 6 bases between. The CDR3: CSASALFF. DNA for the CDR3: TGCAGTGCTAGCGCTTTGTTCTTC.

This clonotype has only a few counts. The chain links TRBV11-2 to TRBJ1-5; D gene uncertain. CDR3 length equals 13 residues. Looked up from germline, CDR1 is SGHAT and CDR2 is FQNNGV. Trimming left V 4 bases short and J 4 bases short, with 8 bases between. The CDR3 loop is CASSYQSNQPQHF. CDR3 bases: TGTGCCAGCAGCTACCAGTCAAATCAGCCCCAGCATTTT.

Of note for this clonotype: A much larger clone lies a single base off, so this may be a read error. This chain connects TRBV6-2 or TRBV6-3 to TRBJ2-7, with D possibly matching TRBD1 (6 bases). CDR3 length: 12 residues. Germline lookup yields CDR1 MNHEY and CDR2 SVGEGT. CDR3 DNA: TGTCCAACTTCGCAGGGGTCCTACGAGCAGTACTTC. Translated, it gives CPTSQGSYEQYF.

CDR3 residues: CSASLRDRDTEAFF. The CDR3 region has the DNA TGCAGTGCTAGCCTCCGGGACAGGGACACTGAAGCTTTCTTT. The V gene is TRBV20-1, the J gene TRBJ1-1, with 9 nucleotides matching TRBD1. After removal of 3 bases from V and 3 bases from J, the junction contained 5 bases not matched to a gene. The CDR3 is 14 amino acids. CDR1 and CDR2 from the germline V gene are DFQATT and SNEGSKA (reference sequence).

The chain carries TRBV24-1 and TRBJ1-2; 8 bases align to TRBD1. Germline V gives CDR1 KGHDR, CDR2 SFDVKD. V was pared by 9 bases and J by 0 bases, with 5 bases of the junction left unmatched. CDR3 length: 14 residues. The CDR3 is CATGGDRTNYGYTF. The DNA of the CDR3 is TGTGCCACCGGCGGGGACAGGACTAACTATGGCTACACCTTC.

The V gene is TRBV12-3 or TRBV12-4, the J gene TRBJ2-7, with TRBD1 as a possible D gene (6 bases). V was cut by 2 bases and J by 4 bases, with 9 bases left in between. The length of the CDR3 is 13 residues. CDR3 DNA: TGTGCCAGCAGTTTACACAGGGCATACGAGCAGTACTTC. Its protein product is CASSLHRAYEQYF.

The chain joins TRBV20-1 to TRBJ1-1; D is possibly TRBD1 (5 bases). Germline V CDR1 and CDR2: DFQATT, SNEGSKA (reference sequence). The CDR3 runs to 15 residues. V lost 0 bases to trimming and J lost 1 base, with 12 bases between them. The CDR3 DNA follows: TGCAGTGCTAGAGAACCTTCGGGGGGGAACACTGAAGCTTTCTTT. Encoded protein: CSAREPSGGNTEAFF.

V usage is TRBV6-5 and J usage is TRBJ1-2; D might be TRBD1 (5 bases). Germline lookup yields CDR1 MNHEY and CDR2 SVGAGI. Trimming removed 0 bases from V and 6 bases from J, with 8 bases in between. The CDR3 has 13 residues. CDR3 DNA sequence: TGTGCCAGCAGTTACTCCGGGGGACATGGCTACACCTTC. Translation: CASSYSGGHGYTF.

The V and J genes are TRBV5-5 and TRBJ2-7, with D maybe TRBD1 (7 bases). CDR3 size: 15 residues. With 2 bases removed from V and 3 bases from J, the gap between germline ends came to 15 bases. The germline CDR1 and CDR2 sequences are SGHKS and YYEKEE (reference sequence). In nucleotides, the CDR3 is TGTGCCAGCAGCTTAGATGGCAGGGGGGTCTACGAGCAGTACTTC. Residues: CASSLDGRGVYEQYF. Full variable domain (outside the CDR3, taken from reference TRBV5-5 and TRBJ2-7): DAGVTQSPTHLIKTRGQQVTLRCSPISGHKSVSWYQQVLGQGPQFIFQYYEKEERGRGNFPDRFSARQFPNYSSELNVNALLLGDSALYLCASSLDGRGVYEQYFGPGTRLTVT.

The rearrangement links TRBV2 to TRBJ2-2; D may match TRBD1 or TRBD2 (5 bases each). CDR3 length equals 12 residues. V dropped 5 bases and J dropped 7 bases, with 8 bases sitting between them. In germline, CDR1 is SNHLY, CDR2 FYNNEI. CDR3 sequence (DNA): TGTGCCAGCAGTAAGAGGGGCGGGGAGCTGTTTTTT. Translation: CASSKRGGELFF.

This clonotype came up once. The chain uses TRBV15 and TRBJ2-1; the match to TRBD1 covers 8 bases. The CDR3 contains 17 residues. V shed 3 bases and J 10 bases; nucleotides not matched to a gene: 17. CDR1 and CDR2 from the germline V gene are LNHNV and YYDKDF (reference sequence). The CDR3 protein is CATSSSDRGTYSYEQFF. DNA of the CDR3: TGTGCCACCAGCAGCTCAGACAGGGGCACGTACTCCTACGAGCAGTTCTTC.

Only a few counts were recorded for this clonotype. The V gene is TRBV19, the J gene TRBJ2-5, with 9 bases matching TRBD1. Germline values: CDR1 LNHDA, CDR2 SQIVND (reference sequence). After removal of 6 bases from V and 5 bases from J, the junction contained 7 bases not matched to a gene. CDR3 size: 14 residues. CDR3 nucleotide sequence: TGTGCCAGTAGAATGACAGGGGGAGCGGAGACCCAGTACTTC. Translated, it gives CASRMTGGAETQYF.

This clonotype was seen repeatedly, ten times or more. The chain links TRBV5-8 to TRBJ2-7; tentatively, D is TRBD1 (6 bases). Germline CDR1 SGHTS, CDR2 YDEGEE. V lost 4 bases and J 0 bases, leaving 17 bases between the germline ends. CDR3 size: 16 residues. The CDR3 DNA sequence: TGTGCCAGCAGCCGCCCGGGGACAAAAAGCTCCTACGAGCAGTACTTC. Amino acid sequence: CASSRPGTKSSYEQYF.

The rearrangement links TRBV15 to TRBJ2-5, with 8 positions matching TRBD1. V dropped 3 bases and J dropped 2; count of bases not matched to a gene: 14. The CDR3 has 18 residues. CDR1 and CDR2 (germline): LNHNV, YYDKDF (reference sequence). In DNA form, the CDR3 reads TGTGCCACCAGCAGCTCTGGACAGGGAATGAGGAAGCAAGAGACCCAGTACTTC. Its translation is CATSSSGQGMRKQETQYF.

This chain links TRBV7-9 with TRBJ1-2; 8 bases line up with TRBD1. The ends lost 5 bases at V and 8 bases at J; junction bases unmatched: 7. Per germline, CDR1 SEHNR and CDR2 FQNEAQ (reference sequence). The CDR3 is 13 amino acids. CDR3 in amino acids: CASSNWTGKGYTF. CDR3 DNA sequence: TGTGCCAGCAGCAATTGGACAGGGAAAGGCTACACCTTC.

V is TRBV5-6 and J is TRBJ1-1; D is unresolved. Trimming took off 2 bases at V and 8 bases at J, with 19 bases between the two ends. The germline CDR1 and CDR2 sequences are SGHDT and YYEEEE. CDR3 length: 15 amino acids. Here the CDR3 DNA reads TGTGCCAGCAGCTTAGTAATAGCGGGGAACCTAGAAGCTTTCTTT. Protein: CASSLVIAGNLEAFF.

V usage is TRBV5-1 and J usage is TRBJ2-3, with 7 bases fitting TRBD2. Germline-derived CDR1 and CDR2 are SGHRS and YFSETQ. CDR3 length: 16 amino acids. J lost 1 base, V lost 1 base, and 6 bases had no gene match. The DNA for the CDR3 is TGCGCCAGCAGCTTGTATGAGCGGGGCCGCACAGATACGCAGTATTTT. Protein: CASSLYERGRTDTQYF.

The chain uses TRBV19 and TRBJ2-7; 8 nucleotides agree with TRBD2. Germline V CDR1 and CDR2: LNHDA, SQIVND (reference sequence). This CDR3 contains 14 residues. With 2 bases clipped from V and 2 bases from J, the junction kept 2 bases outside the gene matches. CDR3 DNA sequence: TGTGCCAGTAGTATAACTAGCGGCCCCTACGAGCAGTACTTC. This sequence encodes CASSITSGPYEQYF.

The chain employs TRBV15 and TRBJ2-1; 13 bases fit TRBD2. CDR3 length: 19 amino acids. J gave up 4 bases and V 0 bases, and 9 bases lay outside the gene matches. Looked up from germline, CDR1 is LNHNV and CDR2 is YYDKDF (reference sequence). The CDR3 region has the DNA TGTGCCACCAGCAGAGATCCGACTAGCGGGAGGCGACAGTACAATGAGCAGTTCTTC. It encodes CATSRDPTSGRRQYNEQFF.

This clonotype has just a few counts. This chain joins TRBV15 and TRBJ1-6; 8 bases line up with TRBD1. The CDR3 is 15 amino acids. Trimming at V came to 1 base and at J to 7 bases, leaving 3 bases not matched to a gene. Germline CDR1 and CDR2: LNHNV and YYDKDF (reference sequence). CDR3 protein: CATSRGDRTNSPLHF. CDR3 sequence (DNA): TGTGCCACCAGCAGAGGGGACAGGACAAATTCACCCCTCCACTTT. The variable domain in full, with the rest retrieved from reference TRBV15 and TRBJ1-6, is DAMVIQNPRYQVTQFGKPVTLSCSQTLNHNVMYWYQQKSSQAPKLLFHYYDKDFNNEADTPDNFQSRRPNTSFCFLDIRSPGLGDTAMYLCATSRGDRTNSPLHFGNGTRLTVT.

This chain links TRBV11-1 with TRBJ1-1; perhaps TRBD1 as D (6 bases). V shed 4 bases and J shed 1 base, with 10 bases lying between them. This CDR3 region has 14 residues. Germline V lookup: CDR1 SGHAT, CDR2 FQDESV (reference sequence). Written as DNA, the CDR3 is TGTGCCAGCAGCTCCGACAGGCGGAACACTGAAGCTTTCTTT. Translated: CASSSDRRNTEAFF.

This clonotype was recorded at least ten times. The chain has TRBV27 and TRBJ1-1; 7 nucleotides line up with TRBD1. The germline CDR1 and CDR2 sequences are MNHEY and SMNVEV (reference sequence). CDR3 length: 14 amino acids. Trimming removed 0 bases from V and 5 bases from J; junction bases left unmatched: 3. The CDR3 DNA is TGTGCCAGCAGTTTATCGACAGGGCGTACTGAAGCTTTCTTT. Translation gives CASSLSTGRTEAFF.

The J gene is TRBJ2-7, the V gene TRBV10-3; D gene ambiguous. The germline gives CDR1 ENHRY, CDR2 SYGVKD. The CDR3 is 11 amino acids. The V end was cut by 10 bases, the J end by 3 bases, with 10 bases between. The CDR3 loop is CASNTYYEQYF. CDR3 coding DNA: TGTGCCAGCAACACATACTACGAGCAGTACTTC.

V and J are TRBV11-2 and TRBJ1-6; D remains ambiguous. Deletions cut 5 bases from V and 6 bases from J, with 2 bases between. The CDR3 contains 11 residues. Germline lookup yields CDR1 SGHAT and CDR2 FQNNGV. CDR3 protein: CASSTNSPLHF. In DNA form, the CDR3 reads TGTGCCAGCAGCACTAATTCACCCCTCCACTTT.

On this clonotype itself: Germline and junction disagree at one end, which may indicate a read error. This sequence joins TRBV7-9 and TRBJ2-7; D is perhaps TRBD1 (5 bases). Germline V lookup: CDR1 SEHNR, CDR2 FQNEAQ (reference sequence). The CDR3 totals 14 residues. The CDR3 DNA follows: TGTACCAGCAGCTTAGAAGGGGCACCCTACGAGCAGTACTTC. This gives the protein CTSSLEGAPYEQYF.

The chain uses TRBV2 and TRBJ2-3, with D possibly being TRBD1 (5 bases). This CDR3 is 13 amino acids long. Germline loops: CDR1 SNHLY, CDR2 FYNNEI. The V end lost 2 bases, the J end lost 4 bases, and 7 bases lay between the germline ends. CDR3 sequence reads: CASSEQGSDTQYF. The CDR3 DNA reads TGTGCCAGCAGTGAACAGGGTTCAGATACGCAGTATTTT. The entire variable domain, with the rest obtained from reference TRBV2 and TRBJ2-3, is as follows: EPEVTQTPSHQVTQMGQEVILRCVPISNHLYFYWYRQILGQKVEFLVSFYNNEISEKSEIFDDQFSVERPDGSNFTLKIRSTKLEDSAMYFCASSEQGSDTQYFGPGTRLTVL.

On this clonotype: A read error may account for a junction end that differs from germline. The genes are TRBV2 and TRBJ2-7, with 7 bases that match TRBD1. The CDR3 has 15 residues. The germline V gene encodes CDR1 SNHLY and CDR2 FYNNEI. CDR3 nucleotide sequence: TGCGCCAGCAGCCCCCAAGGGACAGTCGCCTACGAGCAGTACTTC. Residues: CASSPQGTVAYEQYF.

Points on this clonotype: The conserved closing phenylalanine or tryptophan is absent in this CDR3, likely reflecting a read error. The limits of the CDR3 on the DNA are not certain, so only TCRdb's listed CDR3 is given. CDR3: CASSELRGSSYEQTP. The chain links TRBV5-1 to TRBJ2-7; TRBD1, the D gene given by the table, was not confirmed from the DNA. Germline V gives CDR1 SGHRS, CDR2 YFSETQ. The CDR3 length is 15 residues, termini included.

The chain has TRBV24-1 and TRBJ2-7; D perhaps matches TRBD1 (5 bases). Deletions cut 2 bases from V and 7 bases from J, with 17 bases between. The CDR3 totals 15 residues. Germline CDR1 reads KGHDR; CDR2 reads SFDVKD. The CDR3 region is CATSDSTSGQREQYF. As DNA, the CDR3 is TGTGCCACCAGTGATTCTACATCAGGGCAACGGGAGCAGTACTTC.